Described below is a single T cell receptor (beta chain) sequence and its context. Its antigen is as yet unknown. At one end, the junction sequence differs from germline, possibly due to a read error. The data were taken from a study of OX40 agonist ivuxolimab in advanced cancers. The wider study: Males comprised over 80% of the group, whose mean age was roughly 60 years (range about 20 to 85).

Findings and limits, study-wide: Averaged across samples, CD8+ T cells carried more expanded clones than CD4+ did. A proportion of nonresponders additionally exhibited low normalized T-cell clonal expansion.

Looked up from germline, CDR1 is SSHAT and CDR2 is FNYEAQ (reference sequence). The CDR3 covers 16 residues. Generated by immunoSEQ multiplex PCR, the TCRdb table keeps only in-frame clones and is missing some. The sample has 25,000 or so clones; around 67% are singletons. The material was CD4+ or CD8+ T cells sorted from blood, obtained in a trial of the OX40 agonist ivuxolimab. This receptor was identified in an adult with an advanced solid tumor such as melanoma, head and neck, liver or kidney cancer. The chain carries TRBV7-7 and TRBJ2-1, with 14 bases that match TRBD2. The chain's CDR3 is CASSLAGLAGDNEQFF. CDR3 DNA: TGTGCTAGCAGCTTAGCGGGACTAGCGGGGGACAATGAGCAGTTCTTC.